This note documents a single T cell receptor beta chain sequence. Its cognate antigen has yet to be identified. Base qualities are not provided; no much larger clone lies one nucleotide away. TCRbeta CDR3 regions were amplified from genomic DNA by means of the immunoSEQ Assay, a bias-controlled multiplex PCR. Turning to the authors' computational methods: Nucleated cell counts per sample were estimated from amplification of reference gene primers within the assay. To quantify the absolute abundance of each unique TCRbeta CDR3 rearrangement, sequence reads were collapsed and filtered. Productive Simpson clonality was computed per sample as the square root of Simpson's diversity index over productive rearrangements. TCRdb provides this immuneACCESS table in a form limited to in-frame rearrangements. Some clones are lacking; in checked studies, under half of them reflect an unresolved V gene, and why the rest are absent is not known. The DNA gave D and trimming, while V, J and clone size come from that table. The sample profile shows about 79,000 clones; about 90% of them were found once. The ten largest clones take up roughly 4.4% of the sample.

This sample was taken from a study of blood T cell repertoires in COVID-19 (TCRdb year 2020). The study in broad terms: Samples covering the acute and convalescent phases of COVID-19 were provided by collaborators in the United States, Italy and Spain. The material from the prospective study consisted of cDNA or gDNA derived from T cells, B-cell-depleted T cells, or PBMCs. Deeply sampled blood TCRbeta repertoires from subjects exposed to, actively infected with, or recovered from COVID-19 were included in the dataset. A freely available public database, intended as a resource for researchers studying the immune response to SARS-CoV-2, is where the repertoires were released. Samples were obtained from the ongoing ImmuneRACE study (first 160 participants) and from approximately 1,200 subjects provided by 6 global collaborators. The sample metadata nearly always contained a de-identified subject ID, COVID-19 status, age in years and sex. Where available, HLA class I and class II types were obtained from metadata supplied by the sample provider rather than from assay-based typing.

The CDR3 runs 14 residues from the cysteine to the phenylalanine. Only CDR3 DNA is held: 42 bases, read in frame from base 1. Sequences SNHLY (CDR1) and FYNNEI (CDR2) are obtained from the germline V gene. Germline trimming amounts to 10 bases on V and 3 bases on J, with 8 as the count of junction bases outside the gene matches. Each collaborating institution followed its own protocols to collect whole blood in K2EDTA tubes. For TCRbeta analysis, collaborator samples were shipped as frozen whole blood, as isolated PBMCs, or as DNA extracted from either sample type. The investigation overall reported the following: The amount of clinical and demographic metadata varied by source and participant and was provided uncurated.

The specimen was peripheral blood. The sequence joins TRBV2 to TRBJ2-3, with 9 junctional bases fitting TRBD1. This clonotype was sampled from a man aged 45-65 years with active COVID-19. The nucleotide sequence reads TGTGCCAACTCCCGGACAGGGGTTACAGATACGCAGTATTTT. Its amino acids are CANSRTGVTDTQYF.